The clone carrying this TCR beta chain was found a few times. Antigen unknown. Germline loops: CDR1 SEHNR, CDR2 FQNEAQ (reference sequence). The germline V and J ends were trimmed by 9 bases and 8 bases, with 19 bases remaining between them. The CDR3 loop spans 14 amino acids. The sample comes from a study of post-analysis software for immune sequencing data. Presence of unique molecular identifiers characterized the TCR beta cDNA libraries. TCRdb used MiXCR to reprocess the PCR reads, holding one entry per CDR3 protein. This sample carries hundreds of thousands of distinct CDR3 sequences, 40% to 50% of them seen once, and the ten largest clones take under 2%. Study results and limitations: Patients showed TRBV5-6, TRBV5-1 and TRBV20-1 among a handful of TRBV segments more frequent than in controls.

This sequence was found in a girl aged 5 to 17 with multiple sclerosis. The sequencing sample was made of blood. The chain combines TRBV7-9 with TRBJ1-4, with D uncertain. CDR3: CASSPTVNTEKLFF. The CDR3 DNA reads TGTGCCAGTAGCCCCACGGTGAATACAGAAAAACTGTTTTTT. Looking up the rest from reference TRBV7-9 and TRBJ1-4 gives the full variable domain: DTGVSQNPRHKITKRGQNVTFRCDPISEHNRLYWYRQTLGQGPEFLTYFQNEAQLEKSRLLSDRFSAERPKGSFSTLEIQRTEQGDSAMYLCASSPTVNTEKLFFGSGTQLSVL.